These 22 T cell receptor beta chains were sequenced from one sample in a study of shared clonotypes between healthy human individuals. Produced via immunoSEQ multiplex PCR; TCRdb's table is partial and in-frame only. The data hold a few million clones, with roughly 93% observed a single time. Sequencing was carried out using naive CD4+ T cells from PBMCs. Subset here: CD45RA+ positively selected. These receptors were obtained from a man between 18 and 35 years old in good health. Some clones in this sample may be carry-over from other donors' samples.

This rearrangement joins TRBV19 to TRBJ1-5, with no clear D. The CDR3 is 16 amino acids. Germline V lookup: CDR1 LNHDA, CDR2 SQIVND (reference sequence). Trimming pared 6 bases from V and 3 bases from J, leaving 18 bases between. The CDR3 nucleotides are TGTGCCAGTAGACGGTTCGGGAACGAGGACAATCAGCCCCAGCATTTT. Residues: CASRRFGNEDNQPQHF. Full variable domain (rest looked up from reference TRBV19 and TRBJ1-5): DGGITQSPKYLFRKEGQNVTLSCEQNLNHDAMYWYRQDPGQGLRLIYYSQIVNDFQKGDIAEGYSVSREKKESFPLTVTSAQKNPTAFYLCASRRFGNEDNQPQHFGDGTRLSIL.

The V gene is TRBV5-4, the J gene TRBJ1-1; D remains unclear. V lost 4 bases and J lost 4, with 11 bases in between. This CDR3 is built from 13 residues. CDR1 SGHNT and CDR2 YYREEE come from the germline V gene (reference sequence). In nucleotides, the CDR3 is TGTGCCAGCAGCCAGCTGCGGACCACTGAAGCTTTCTTT. Residues: CASSQLRTTEAFF. Variable domain in full (rest from reference TRBV5-4 and TRBJ1-1): ETGVTQSPTHLIKTRGQQVTLRCSSQSGHNTVSWYQQALGQGPQFIFQYYREEENGRGNFPPRFSGLQFPNYSSELNVNALELDDSALYLCASSQLRTTEAFFGQGTRLTVV.

The J gene is TRBJ2-7, the V gene TRBV5-6; tentative D call: TRBD1 (6 bases). V was trimmed by 1 base and J by 6 bases, leaving 8 bases between them. This CDR3 comprises 12 residues. The germline V gene encodes CDR1 SGHDT and CDR2 YYEEEE. In DNA form, the CDR3 reads TGTGCCAGCAGCTTGAGGACAGTCGAGCAGTACTTC. Protein product: CASSLRTVEQYF.

This chain connects TRBV6-6 to TRBJ1-2; D gene uncertain. The V gene's germline CDR1 is MNHNY and CDR2 SVGAGI (reference sequence). This CDR3 spans 14 amino acids. The ends were cut back, 9 bases at V and 0 bases at J, with 14 bases in the middle. CDR3: CASDGRTSNYGYTF. CDR3 DNA sequence: TGTGCCAGTGACGGACGGACCTCTAACTATGGCTACACCTTC.

The chain employs TRBV5-1 and TRBJ2-1; D is ambiguous. The germline V gene has CDR1 SGHRS and CDR2 YFSETQ. The CDR3 runs to 11 residues. The V end was cut by 4 bases, the J end by 12 bases, with 11 bases between. In nucleotides, the CDR3 is TGCGCCAGCAGCGAAGGGTTCGTGCAGTTCTTC. Protein: CASSEGFVQFF.

Details on this clone: A much larger clone differs from this one at a single base, so this may be a read error. The chain uses TRBV20-1 and TRBJ2-3, with 8 nucleotides matching TRBD2. This CDR3 is built from 11 residues. CDR1 and CDR2 from the germline V gene are DFQATT and SNEGSKA (reference sequence). CDR3 coding DNA: TGCAGTGCTAGTCCAACGGGAGGGCCAAAATTT. Its protein product is CSASPTGGPKF.

CDR3 region: CASSLETRTEAFF. In DNA form, the CDR3 reads TGTGCCAGCAGCCTTGAAACGAGAACTGAAGCTTTCTTT. The chain combines TRBV14 with TRBJ1-1; no definite D call. Germline V gene lookup returns CDR1 SGHDN and CDR2 FVKESK. V was shortened by 4 bases and J by 5 bases, with 11 bases between the two germline ends. This CDR3 has 13 residues.

This clone was seen a single time. This chain connects TRBV7-7 to TRBJ2-1; 15 nucleotides match TRBD2. This CDR3 region has 16 residues. Germline V gives CDR1 SSHAT, CDR2 FNYEAQ (reference sequence). The ends lost 5 bases at V and 6 bases at J; junction bases unmatched: 5. CDR3 sequence: CASSLGLAGGGNEQFF. The CDR3 DNA is TGTGCCAGCAGCCTTGGACTAGCGGGAGGGGGCAATGAGCAGTTCTTC.

A few counts support this clone. This CDR3 is also generated by other DNA sequences in the sample. This chain joins TRBV10-2 and TRBJ1-5, with D hard to call. V was trimmed by 2 bases and J by 0 bases, leaving 2 bases between them. Germline V gives CDR1 WSHSY, CDR2 SAAADI. The CDR3 is 13 residues long. The CDR3 sequence is CASSESSNQPQHF. The CDR3 DNA sequence: TGCGCCAGCAGTGAGAGTAGCAATCAGCCCCAGCATTTT.

The chain has TRBV4-1 and TRBJ2-2; the match to TRBD2 covers 11 bases. This CDR3 contains 16 residues. V was clipped by 5 bases and J by 2 bases; unmatched bases: 4. Per the germline V gene, CDR1 is MGHRA and CDR2 is YSYEKL. The CDR3: CASSYLAGGNTGELFF. CDR3 bases: TGCGCCAGCAGCTACCTAGCGGGAGGAAACACCGGGGAGCTGTTTTTT.

The chain uses TRBV2 and TRBJ1-2; 7 nucleotides align to TRBD1. Germline-derived CDR1 and CDR2 are SNHLY and FYNNEI. Losses at the gene ends were 4 bases for V and 4 bases for J; bases not matched to a gene: 12. The length of the CDR3 is 16 residues. DNA for the CDR3: TGTGCCAGCAGTGTCTTGAGGCAGGGGGGCCCCTATGGCTACACCTTC. Translation: CASSVLRQGGPYGYTF.

This chain connects TRBV10-3 to TRBJ1-3, with a tentative D call TRBD1 (5 bases). The V gene lost 0 bases and the J gene lost 0 bases, with 12 bases spanning the gap. Per the germline V gene, CDR1 is ENHRY and CDR2 is SYGVKD. The CDR3 has 17 residues. This CDR3 reads CAISESGGVLSGNTIYF. The CDR3, as DNA: TGTGCCATCAGTGAGTCGGGGGGGGTACTCTCTGGAAACACCATATATTTT.

V gene TRBV11-2 combines with J gene TRBJ2-7; D uncertain. The CDR3 spans 13 residues. V was trimmed by 2 bases and J by 3 bases, leaving 8 bases between them. Germline V gives CDR1 SGHAT, CDR2 FQNNGV. The CDR3: CASSLSWNYEQYF. For the CDR3, the DNA is TGTGCCAGCAGCTTAAGCTGGAACTACGAGCAGTACTTC.

The CDR3 DNA follows: TGTGCCTGGAGTAAGGGCGGCGCCTACGAGCAGTACTTC. It is translated as CAWSKGGAYEQYF. The V gene is TRBV30, the J gene TRBJ2-5; D ambiguous. The J call is uncertain, as TRBJ2-7 better fits the DNA end. Germline assignment: CDR1 GTSNPN and CDR2 SVGIG (reference sequence). CDR3 length: 13 amino acids.

This sequence joins TRBV28 and TRBJ2-2; possible D gene TRBD1, 6 bases. From germline, CDR1 is MDHEN and CDR2 SYDVKM. The CDR3 covers 14 residues. The V and J ends lost 7 bases and 2 bases respectively, with 11 bases between them. CDR3 loop: CASIEDRNTGELFF. The CDR3 nucleotides read TGTGCCAGCATTGAGGACAGAAACACCGGGGAGCTGTTTTTT.

The chain links TRBV27 to TRBJ2-1; D is perhaps TRBD2 (5 bases). The germline V gene has CDR1 MNHEY and CDR2 SMNVEV (reference sequence). The CDR3 extends over 16 amino acids. Trimming removed 0 bases at V and 3 bases at J, with 12 bases between. CDR3 in amino acids: CASSLSVPADYNEQFF. The CDR3 DNA is TGTGCCAGCAGTTTATCGGTCCCAGCGGACTACAATGAGCAGTTCTTC.

The rearrangement uses TRBV6-5 and TRBJ1-2; D perhaps matches TRBD1 (6 bases). The V gene lost 1 base and the J gene lost 4 bases, with 13 bases spanning the gap. Germline CDR1 MNHEY, CDR2 SVGAGI. This CDR3 is built from 15 residues. The CDR3 loop reads CASSYYGGLSYGYTF. CDR3 DNA sequence: TGTGCCAGCAGTTACTACGGGGGGCTGTCCTATGGCTACACCTTC.

This chain links TRBV7-9 with TRBJ1-1; a possible D gene is TRBD1 (5 bases). Trimming took off 4 bases at V and 6 bases at J, with 27 bases between the two ends. Per the germline V gene, CDR1 is SEHNR and CDR2 is FQNEAQ (reference sequence). The CDR3 length is 18 residues. CDR3 in DNA: TGTGCCAGCAGCTCAACTCCGGGACCGAATATTTTGGGCGCTGAAGCTTTCTTT. As protein: CASSSTPGPNILGAEAFF.

For the CDR3, the DNA is TGTGCCAGCGCCGGGACATGGGATCAGCCCCAGCATTTT. Amino acids: CASAGTWDQPQHF. This chain joins TRBV19 and TRBJ1-5; D might be TRBD1 (6 bases). The V end lost 9 bases, the J end lost 5 bases, and 14 bases lay between the germline ends. The CDR3 extends over 13 amino acids. The V gene's germline CDR1 is LNHDA and CDR2 SQIVND (reference sequence).

This chain connects TRBV14 to TRBJ2-3; TRBD2 is a possible D gene (5 bases). Germline-derived CDR1 and CDR2 are SGHDN and FVKESK. The V and J ends lost 5 bases and 2 bases respectively, with 14 bases between them. The CDR3 totals 15 residues. The CDR3 reads CASSRRIHFTDTQYF. In DNA, the CDR3 is TGTGCCAGCAGCAGGAGGATCCATTTCACAGATACGCAGTATTTT.

This clone was detected only a few times. Within the sample, other DNA sequences also encode this same CDR3. The gene calls are TRBV18 and TRBJ1-5; D not resolved. This CDR3 has 13 amino acids. Germline V lookup: CDR1 KGHSH, CDR2 LQKENI. Trimming removed 5 bases at V and 3 bases at J, with 8 bases between. The CDR3 reads CASSEGSNQPQHF. The CDR3 DNA is TGTGCCAGCTCAGAAGGGTCCAATCAGCCCCAGCATTTT.

The chain couples TRBV7-9 to TRBJ1-2, with a possible D match to TRBD1 (6 bases). CDR3 length: 18 amino acids. CDR1 and CDR2 from the germline V gene are SEHNR and FQNEAQ (reference sequence). The ends were cut back, 5 bases at V and 4 bases at J, with 26 bases in the middle. This CDR3 reads CASSPRPYTGNSSYGYTF. CDR3 DNA sequence: TGTGCCAGCAGCCCCCGTCCATACACAGGGAATTCAAGCTATGGCTACACCTTC.